Following are 10 T cell receptor beta chains from one sample sequenced in a study of tissue T cells after allogeneic stem cell transplantation. Sequenced by immunoSEQ multiplex PCR; TCRdb stores in-frame clones only, minus some. Seen here are about 5,400 clones, 76% observed once, and the top ten hold 5% to 6.5%. Source: blood, taken before transplantation. The receptors here all came from a man aged 40 to 70 who later had graft-versus-host disease after an allogeneic stem cell transplant.

The chain recombines TRBV11-1 with TRBJ2-1; D call uncertain. CDR3 length: 15 residues. The V end lost 1 base, the J end lost 6 bases, and 13 bases lay between the germline ends. The germline gives CDR1 SGHAT, CDR2 FQDESV (reference sequence). CDR3 sequence reads: CASSLGLTELNEQFF. For the CDR3, the DNA is TGTGCCAGCAGCTTAGGGCTGACGGAACTCAATGAGCAGTTCTTC.

This chain uses TRBV5-4 with TRBJ2-7; TRBD1 matches at 9 bases. J lost 6 bases, V lost 3 bases, and 10 bases had no gene match. The V gene's germline CDR1 is SGHNT and CDR2 YYREEE (reference sequence). CDR3 length: 15 residues. This CDR3 reads CASSWPDRGVREQYF. The CDR3, as DNA: TGTGCCAGCAGCTGGCCGGACAGGGGAGTACGCGAGCAGTACTTC.

This clone showed up just once. This rearrangement joins TRBV6-6 to TRBJ2-1; unclear D gene. V gave up 2 bases and J gave up 3 bases, with 5 bases separating them. The germline V gene has CDR1 MNHNY and CDR2 SVGAGI (reference sequence). The CDR3 contains 13 residues. In DNA, the CDR3 is TGTGCCAGCAGTTACGGCGGCTACAATGAGCAGTTCTTC. Translation gives CASSYGGYNEQFF.

The chain joins TRBV5-1 to TRBJ2-7; the match to TRBD1 covers 7 bases. CDR1 and CDR2 from the germline V gene are SGHRS and YFSETQ. The CDR3 extends over 15 amino acids. V gave up 0 bases and J gave up 1 base; unmatched junction bases: 4. The CDR3 bases are TGCGCCAGCAGCTTGGGGCAGGGGGAGTCCTACGAGCAGTACTTC. Its protein is CASSLGQGESYEQYF.

There are a few counts of this clone. The rearrangement joins TRBV27 to TRBJ1-6; tentatively, D is TRBD1 (6 bases). The CDR3 consists of 14 residues. Trimming cost V 3 bases and J 9 bases, with 12 bases left between them. The V gene's germline CDR1 is MNHEY and CDR2 SMNVEV (reference sequence). The CDR3 nucleotides are TGTGCCAGCAGTTTTTTGGACAGTCGTTCACCCCTCCACTTT. Protein: CASSFLDSRSPLHF.

This clone appeared a single time. The chain uses TRBV11-2 and TRBJ1-4, with a tentative D call TRBD1 (6 bases). The CDR3 has 15 residues. Between the trimmed V and J ends, which lost 2 bases and 7 bases, there was a span of 14 bases. The germline V gene encodes CDR1 SGHAT and CDR2 FQNNGV. CDR3 DNA sequence: TGTGCCAGCAGCTTACTCGGACAGCGGAGTGAAAAACTGTTTTTT. This codes for CASSLLGQRSEKLFF. Full variable domain (remainder filled in from reference TRBV11-2 and TRBJ1-4): EAGVAQSPRYKIIEKRQSVAFWCNPISGHATLYWYQQILGQGPKLLIQFQNNGVVDDSQLPKDRFSAERLKGVDSTLKIQPAKLEDSAVYLCASSLLGQRSEKLFFGSGTQLSVL.

V and J are TRBV5-7 and TRBJ2-1, with D perhaps TRBD2 (5 bases). TRBV5-7 is reported as an ORF; its role is uncertain. This CDR3 region has 12 residues. Deletions cut 5 bases from V and 7 bases from J, with 10 bases between. The CDR3 DNA reads TGTGCCAGCAGTACCGGGGAAAATGAGCAGTTCTTC. Translating gives CASSTGENEQFF.

This rearrangement joins TRBV11-2 to TRBJ2-5; 13 bases are shared with TRBD2. The CDR3 length is 18 residues. Trimming at V came to 5 bases and at J to 2 bases, leaving 11 bases not matched to a gene. CDR1 is SGHAT and CDR2 is FQNNGV in the germline V gene. The CDR3 nucleotides are TGTGCCAGCAGCCTCAGGAGGACTAGCGGGGGAAAGCAAGAGACCCAGTACTTC. Translating it yields CASSLRRTSGGKQETQYF.

The rearrangement links TRBV30 to TRBJ1-2; D is ambiguous. Trimming stripped 4 bases from V and 2 bases from J, with 5 bases between. CDR3 size: 11 residues. CDR1 is GTSNPN, CDR2 SVGIG, per germline (reference sequence). CDR3 sequence (DNA): TGTGCCTGGACCTCCAACTATGGCTACACCTTC. Protein sequence: CAWTSNYGYTF. The full variable domain, rest sourced from reference TRBV30 and TRBJ1-2, is SQTIHQWPATLVQPVGSPLSLECTVEGTSNPNLYWYRQAAGRGLQLLFYSVGIGQISSEVPQNLSASRPQDRQFILSSKKLLLSDSGFYLCAWTSNYGYTFGSGTRLTVV.

This rearrangement joins TRBV7-2 to TRBJ1-6; D call uncertain. V lost 2 bases and J 7 bases, leaving 12 bases between the germline ends. Germline CDR1 reads SGHTA; CDR2 reads FQGNSA. The CDR3 is made up of 15 amino acids. In DNA, the CDR3 is TGTGCCAGCAGCTTATTGGTACAACCCAATTCACCCCTCCACTTT. Translated, it gives CASSLLVQPNSPLHF. The variable domain in full, with the rest retrieved from reference TRBV7-2 and TRBJ1-6, is GAGVSQSPSNKVTEKGKDVELRCDPISGHTALYWYRQSLGQGLEFLIYFQGNSAPDKSGLPSDRFSAERTGGSVSTLTIQRTQQEDSAVYLCASSLLVQPNSPLHFGNGTRLTVT.